The present entry profiles one T cell receptor (beta chain) with its context. Its antigen is as yet unknown. The investigators reverse transcribed all of the isolated RNA, so they sequenced expressed TCRB transcripts. Clones were sequenced by immunoSEQ multiplex PCR, and TCRdb holds only the in-frame ones, with some missing. This sample has around 600,000 clones, with 9.5% to 15% found just once. The sample originates from a study of beta chain features in type 1 diabetes. General study findings and limits: Shortening of TCRB CDR3s, moderate but significant, appeared in all four CD4+ subsets of Type 1 diabetes patients.

This CDR3 has 14 amino acids. CDR1 and CDR2 (germline): SGDLS, YYNGEE. J was trimmed by 6 bases and V by 4 bases; bases with no gene match: 10. The TCR comes from a man aged 30-40 years with type 1 diabetes. The V call is TRBV9, the J call TRBJ2-7; 7 bases match TRBD2. The sample was naive CD4+ T cells from blood. CDR3 amino acids: CASSFGVGEGEQYF. CDR3 nucleotides: TGTGCCAGCAGCTTCGGGGTTGGGGAGGGCGAGCAGTACTTC.